This T cell receptor beta chain was recovered during a study of blood T cell repertoires in COVID-19. Study as a whole: Collection of acute and convalescent COVID-19 samples took place in the United States, Italy and Spain. T cells, B-cell-depleted T cells, or PBMCs provided the cDNA or gDNA that served as material.

The table came from immunoSEQ multiplex PCR; TCRdb's copy has only in-frame clones and leaves some out. The sample gives some 200,000 clones, about 87% of which show up once; roughly 2.6% is in the top ten. The CDR3 spans 15 residues. Germline assignment: CDR1 LGHNA and CDR2 YNFKEQ. The germline V and J ends were trimmed by 0 bases and 6 bases, with 12 bases remaining between them. Sequencing was done on a sample of PBMCs or T cells enriched from blood (not recorded which). The sequence derives from a young woman who had recovered from COVID-19. V is TRBV4-2 and J is TRBJ2-1; D is perhaps TRBD2 (5 bases). CDR3 bases: TGTGCCAGCAGCCAAGAATTTGCGGGCTCCAATGAGCAGTTCTTC. Its protein product is CASSQEFAGSNEQFF.